Included here is one T cell receptor (beta chain) sequence, with context. Germline V gives CDR1 MNHEY, CDR2 SMNVEV (reference sequence). Trimming pared 8 bases from V and 2 bases from J, leaving 16 bases between. The CDR3 has 14 residues. This record comes from a study of human T cells and chemical hapten exposure. Time point noted: healthy volunteer bleed at 2 weeks. Total RNA was isolated from unfractionated whole blood. TCRdb re-called the RACE reads with MiXCR, one entry per CDR3 protein. The sample lists about 130,000 distinct CDR3 sequences, about 8.2% occurring once. The chain links TRBV27 to TRBJ2-7; D possibly corresponds to TRBD2 (5 bases). The sequence derives from a male donor in good health. Some clones in this sample may be carry-over from other donors' samples. Input material: whole blood. CDR3 sequence reads: CASRPHGGAYEQYF. CDR3 bases: TGTGCCAGCCGGCCCCACGGAGGAGCCTACGAGCAGTACTTC.